One sample yielded the 19 T cell receptor beta chains listed below, sequenced in a study of human T cells and chemical hapten exposure. MiXCR, applied by TCRdb to the RACE reads, yields one record per CDR3 protein. The profile covers over 130,000 distinct CDR3 sequences, with over 9.5% appearing a single time and more than 1.1% taken by the ten largest. Time point reported: patch test 2, 6 weeks after DPC sensitization. Treatment specified: therapeutic diphenylcyclopropenone sensitization with weekly scalp DPC. The source was whole blood, collected in connection with sensitization to the hapten diphenylcyclopropenone (DPC). Receptors originate from a woman in her forties or fifties with alopecia areata. Some clones in this sample may be carry-over from other donors' samples.

This clonotype has at least ten counts. The chain recombines TRBV7-9 with TRBJ1-2; no clear D. Trimming shortened V by 1 base and J by 4 bases, and 10 bases separated the two germline ends. CDR1 and CDR2 from the germline V gene are SEHNR and FQNEAQ (reference sequence). CDR3 size: 14 residues. CDR3 DNA: TGTGCCAGCAGCTTAGGGGAAAGCTTCTATGGCTACACCTTC. Translated: CASSLGESFYGYTF.

The chain joins TRBV2 to TRBJ2-3; 9 nucleotides match TRBD2. CDR3 length equals 13 residues. Germline V gene data show CDR1 as SNHLY and CDR2 as FYNNEI. Germline trimming cut 9 bases from V and 2 bases from J; bases unmatched to any gene: 3. The CDR3 DNA follows: TGTGCCAGTCAGCGGGAGGTCACAGATACGCAGTATTTT. Its protein is CASQREVTDTQYF. Together with reference TRBV2 and TRBJ2-3, the CDR3 gives the full variable domain: EPEVTQTPSHQVTQMGQEVILRCVPISNHLYFYWYRQILGQKVEFLVSFYNNEISEKSEIFDDQFSVERPDGSNFTLKIRSTKLEDSAMYFCASQREVTDTQYFGPGTRLTVL.

This clonotype was detected only a few times. The V and J genes are TRBV13 and TRBJ2-1; the D gene could be TRBD1 or TRBD2 (5 bases each). The V gene lost 5 bases and the J gene lost 3 bases, with 20 bases spanning the gap. Germline V gives CDR1 PRHDT, CDR2 FYEKMQ (reference sequence). The CDR3 has 17 residues. CDR3 sequence: CASSPGTGPNYYNEQFF. The CDR3 bases are TGTGCCAGCAGCCCTGGGACGGGACCGAACTACTACAATGAGCAGTTCTTC.

The chain couples TRBV29-1 to TRBJ2-1, with D unclear. CDR1 is SQVTM and CDR2 is ANQGSEA in the germline V gene. Trimming cost V 4 bases and J 13 bases, with 23 bases left between them. The CDR3 has 14 amino acids. CDR3 amino acids: CSVVASVSTMEQFF. The DNA for the CDR3 is TGCAGCGTTGTAGCCAGCGTGAGTACAATGGAACAGTTCTTC.

This clonotype was seen ten or more times. This rearrangement joins TRBV12-3 or TRBV12-4 to TRBJ2-1; no clear D gene. CDR3 length: 14 amino acids. V was cut by 3 bases and J by 5 bases, with 11 bases left in between. The CDR3 is CASSFAAFNNEQFF. As DNA, the CDR3 is TGTGCCAGCAGTTTCGCCGCGTTCAACAATGAGCAGTTCTTC.

The table lists this clonotype with a few counts. The chain couples TRBV20-1 to TRBJ2-1; no clear D. The CDR3 covers 14 residues. V lost 4 bases, J lost 2 bases, and 12 bases lay in between. The germline CDR1 and CDR2 sequences are DFQATT and SNEGSKA (reference sequence). As DNA, the CDR3 is TGCAGTGCTACCGGACGGCTACCCTACAATGAGCAGTTCTTC. This sequence encodes CSATGRLPYNEQFF.

The chain uses TRBV12-3 or TRBV12-4 and TRBJ2-3, with 13 bases that match TRBD2. The CDR3 loop spans 17 amino acids. The junction had 9 bases not matched to a gene; V was cut back by 6 bases and J by 3 bases. Here the CDR3 reads CASSPRAGLAGTDTQYF. For the CDR3, the DNA is TGTGCCAGCAGCCCTAGGGCGGGACTAGCGGGAACAGATACGCAGTATTTT.

This chain links TRBV7-3 with TRBJ2-1; perhaps TRBD2 as D (6 bases). Germline V lookup: CDR1 SGHTA, CDR2 FQGTGA. The CDR3 loop spans 15 amino acids. The germline V and J ends were trimmed by 2 bases and 7 bases, with 15 bases remaining between them. This CDR3 is CASSLGGAGRNEQFF. CDR3 nucleotide sequence: TGTGCCAGCAGCTTAGGAGGGGCAGGTCGGAATGAGCAGTTCTTC.

This clonotype was seen a handful of times. The CDR3 loop is CASSRVGRAGGTGELFF. As DNA, the CDR3 is TGTGCCAGCTCACGGGTCGGCCGCGCGGGAGGAACCGGGGAGCTGTTTTTT. The rearrangement joins TRBV18 to TRBJ2-2, with 8 bases aligning to TRBD2. From germline, CDR1 is KGHSH and CDR2 LQKENI. The ends lost 4 bases at V and 5 bases at J; junction bases unmatched: 12. This CDR3 has 17 amino acids.

This clonotype was counted only a few times. This chain connects TRBV7-3 to TRBJ1-1; D unclear. Germline V lookup: CDR1 SGHTA, CDR2 FQGTGA. There are 15 residues in the CDR3. V lost 1 base and J 2 bases, leaving 11 bases between the germline ends. DNA for the CDR3: TGTGCCAGCAGCTTAAATGTAGTTCCTAACACTGAAGCTTTCTTT. Its protein product is CASSLNVVPNTEAFF.

There are a few counts of this clonotype. This CDR3 is CASSSTGSGTGELFF. The CDR3 bases are TGCGCCAGCAGCTCGACAGGGAGCGGAACCGGGGAGCTGTTTTTT. The chain recombines TRBV5-1 with TRBJ2-2; TRBD1 aligns across 7 bases. Germline V gene sequence: CDR1 SGHRS, CDR2 YFSETQ. Germline trimming cut 3 bases from V and 5 bases from J; bases unmatched to any gene: 7. CDR3 size: 15 residues. Together with reference TRBV5-1 and TRBJ2-2, the CDR3 gives the full variable domain: KAGVTQTPRYLIKTRGQQVTLSCSPISGHRSVSWYQQTPGQGLQFLFEYFSETQRNKGNFPGRFSGRQFSNSRSEMNVSTLELGDSALYLCASSSTGSGTGELFFGEGSRLTVL.

This clonotype was picked up many times. The chain has TRBV20-1 and TRBJ2-1; TRBD2 aligns across 15 bases. J gave up 1 base and V 3 bases, and 10 bases lay outside the gene matches. The CDR3 length is 19 residues. Germline lookup yields CDR1 DFQATT and CDR2 SNEGSKA (reference sequence). The CDR3 is CSARKGTSGRNRSYNEQFF. DNA for the CDR3: TGCAGTGCTAGGAAGGGGACTAGCGGGAGGAATAGGTCCTACAATGAGCAGTTCTTC.

This clonotype turned up a few times. This chain links TRBV20-1 with TRBJ2-7; 7 bases are a match to TRBD1. Per the germline V gene, CDR1 is DFQATT and CDR2 is SNEGSKA (reference sequence). V lost 6 bases to trimming and J lost 0 bases; unmatched junction nucleotides: 5. The CDR3 totals 13 residues. The CDR3 reads CSALTGSSYEQYF. For the CDR3, the DNA is TGCAGTGCCCTGACAGGGAGCTCCTACGAGCAGTACTTC.

The sample holds a few counts of this clonotype. The V gene is TRBV7-2, the J gene TRBJ1-1; D might be TRBD1 (5 bases). The CDR3 extends over 16 amino acids. Per the germline V gene, CDR1 is SGHTA and CDR2 is FQGNSA. V shed 2 bases and J shed 1 base, with 14 bases lying between them. The CDR3 sequence: CASSLSPPGRNTEAFF. Written as DNA, the CDR3 is TGTGCCAGCAGCTTATCTCCTCCGGGACGGAACACTGAAGCTTTCTTT.

This clonotype was picked up many times. The J gene is TRBJ2-7, the V gene TRBV29-1, with 7 bases lining up with TRBD1. CDR3 size: 13 residues. Germline V gene sequence: CDR1 SQVTM, CDR2 ANQGSEA. With 6 bases clipped from V and 3 bases from J, the junction kept 8 bases outside the gene matches. CDR3 bases: TGCAGCGTACAGGGGATCGGGCTCTACGAGCAGTACTTC. Its protein product is CSVQGIGLYEQYF.

This clonotype was recorded a few times. The V gene is TRBV2, the J gene TRBJ2-1; D not certain. V lost 6 bases and J 10 bases, leaving 16 bases between the germline ends. Per the germline V gene, CDR1 is SNHLY and CDR2 is FYNNEI. CDR3 length equals 13 residues. The CDR3 sequence is CASSHQPTWEQFF. The CDR3 region has the DNA TGTGCCAGCAGCCATCAGCCTACCTGGGAGCAGTTCTTC.

This clonotype was seen at least ten times. J is TRBJ1-4 and V is TRBV5-5, with D unresolved. This CDR3 has 14 amino acids. CDR1 and CDR2 (germline): SGHKS, YYEKEE (reference sequence). Trimming pared 2 bases from V and 7 bases from J, leaving 12 bases between. The CDR3 loop reads CASSFWGSGEKLFF. CDR3 DNA: TGTGCCAGCAGCTTCTGGGGATCAGGTGAAAAACTGTTTTTT. Supplemented by reference TRBV5-5 and TRBJ1-4, the full variable domain reads DAGVTQSPTHLIKTRGQQVTLRCSPISGHKSVSWYQQVLGQGPQFIFQYYEKEERGRGNFPDRFSARQFPNYSSELNVNALLLGDSALYLCASSFWGSGEKLFFGSGTQLSVL.

This clonotype was detected a few times. This rearrangement joins TRBV4-3 to TRBJ2-1; TRBD2 matches at 7 bases. V was clipped by 0 bases and J by 7 bases; unmatched bases: 15. Germline CDR1 reads LGHNA; CDR2 reads YSLEER. The CDR3 spans 18 residues. Here the CDR3 DNA reads TGCGCCAGCAGCCAAGATGTAGGGCCTAGCGGTCCCTGGAATGAGCAGTTCTTC. It codes for CASSQDVGPSGPWNEQFF.

This clonotype was seen repeatedly, ten times or more. This sequence joins TRBV25-1 and TRBJ1-3, with no clear D. V lost 2 bases and J lost 11, with 13 bases in between. The CDR3 contains 13 residues. Germline V gene lookup returns CDR1 MGHDK and CDR2 SYGVNS. The CDR3 loop reads CASSEPASNAIYF. The DNA of the CDR3 is TGTGCCAGCAGTGAACCGGCATCGAATGCCATATATTTT.